The 20 T cell receptor beta chains in this list originate from one sample, sequenced in a study of cytomegalovirus exposure and HLA in healthy donors. It was with 60 Vbeta and 13 Jbeta primers that the PCR ran. Profiling relied on immunoSEQ multiplex PCR, and the TCRdb table lists in-frame clones only, not all of them. Of 75,000 to 95,000 clones listed, 84% are singletons. Sequenced input: PBMCs. These TCRs come from a woman aged 18-29 years in good health and CMV-seropositive.

The V and J genes are TRBV29-1 and TRBJ2-1; 10 bases align to TRBD2. The CDR3 totals 15 residues. V dropped 8 bases and J dropped 9; count of bases not matched to a gene: 16. Germline V gene lookup returns CDR1 SQVTM and CDR2 ANQGSEA. The CDR3 DNA sequence: TGCAGCACTGAAGGGGGGCGACTAGCGGGCGGTGAGCAGTTCTTC. Translation gives CSTEGGRLAGGEQFF.

V usage is TRBV5-1 and J usage is TRBJ2-3, with 9 nucleotides matching TRBD1. The germline V gene encodes CDR1 SGHRS and CDR2 YFSETQ. The V gene end was trimmed by 5 bases and the J gene end by 3 bases; junction bases not matched to a gene: 4. This CDR3 spans 14 amino acids. The CDR3 DNA sequence: TGCGCCAGCAGTTCCGGGACAGGGACAGATACGCAGTATTTT. Amino acids: CASSSGTGTDTQYF.

The chain couples TRBV29-1 to TRBJ1-1, with D possibly being TRBD1 (5 bases). The CDR3 has 14 residues. Trimming stripped 2 bases from V and 0 bases from J, with 10 bases between. CDR1 SQVTM and CDR2 ANQGSEA come from the germline V gene. Written as DNA, the CDR3 is TGCAGCGTTGAATACGACAGAATGAACACTGAAGCTTTCTTT. Translating it yields CSVEYDRMNTEAFF.

Comments on this clone: This sample also contains other DNA sequences that code for the same CDR3. V usage is TRBV29-1 and J usage is TRBJ1-3, with D uncertain. Trimming pared 3 bases from V and 3 bases from J, leaving 9 bases between. There are 13 residues in the CDR3. Germline assignment: CDR1 SQVTM and CDR2 ANQGSEA. DNA for the CDR3: TGCAGCGTTGAGGGTAGCAGTGGAAACACCATATATTTT. Translated: CSVEGSSGNTIYF.

V is TRBV5-1 and J is TRBJ2-7, with TRBD2 matching over 8 bases. Germline-derived CDR1 and CDR2 are SGHRS and YFSETQ. This CDR3 has 14 residues. V was clipped by 5 bases and J by 0 bases; unmatched bases: 4. CDR3 sequence: CASRPSGSSYEQYF. In DNA form, the CDR3 reads TGCGCCAGCAGACCAAGCGGGAGCTCCTACGAGCAGTACTTC.

In nucleotides, the CDR3 is TGTGCCAGCCGTCTAGGGGGACAGCTTGGCTACACCTTC. Its protein product is CASRLGGQLGYTF. The chain combines TRBV7-9 with TRBJ1-2; 7 bases fit TRBD1. The CDR3 extends over 13 amino acids. The V gene end was trimmed by 8 bases and the J gene end by 7 bases; junction bases not matched to a gene: 10. The germline CDR1 and CDR2 sequences are SEHNR and FQNEAQ (reference sequence).

The rearrangement joins TRBV28 to TRBJ1-2; D not resolved. The CDR3 runs to 18 residues. Trimming took 4 bases from V and 6 from J, leaving 27 bases between them. CDR1 MDHEN and CDR2 SYDVKM come from the germline V gene. CDR3: CASSSPAATLGVRDGYTF. The CDR3 DNA reads as TGTGCCAGCAGTTCCCCGGCTGCGACATTAGGTGTTCGAGATGGCTACACCTTC.

This clone turned up a few times. The chain has TRBV6-5 and TRBJ1-1; 7 bases match TRBD1. The germline gives CDR1 MNHEY, CDR2 SVGAGI. The CDR3 totals 14 residues. J was trimmed by 11 bases and V by 5 bases; bases with no gene match: 14. CDR3 loop: CASSAGGGGSRAFF. CDR3 DNA sequence: TGTGCCAGCAGTGCCGGAGGGGGCGGCAGTCGGGCTTTCTTT.

The chain couples TRBV15 to TRBJ2-7, with a possible D match to TRBD2 (6 bases). The length of the CDR3 is 14 residues. Trimming took off 0 bases at V and 2 bases at J, with 8 bases between the two ends. From germline, CDR1 is LNHNV and CDR2 YYDKDF (reference sequence). CDR3 nucleotide sequence: TGTGCCACCAGCAGAGAGAGGAGGGCCTACGAGCAGTACTTC. The encoded protein is CATSRERRAYEQYF.

This chain links TRBV5-3 with TRBJ1-5, with 9 bases lining up with TRBD1. TRBV5-3 is annotated as an ORF whose role is uncertain. Trimming removed 2 bases from V and 6 bases from J; junction bases left unmatched: 9. This CDR3 is built from 16 residues. The CDR3 bases are TGTGCCAGAAGCTTTAGGACAGGGGAAGGCGGTCAGCCCCAGCATTTT. Translation gives CARSFRTGEGGQPQHF.

The rearrangement links TRBV23-1 to TRBJ2-7; TRBD2 matches 8 bases. TRBV23-1 is labeled an ORF, and its function is uncertain. The CDR3 is made up of 17 amino acids. Trimming took 0 bases from V and 3 from J; bases not matched to a gene: 10. CDR3 sequence (DNA): TGCGCCAGCAGTCAATCGTCATGCGGGAGGAGGGTCTACGAGCAGTACTTC. Translated: CASSQSSCGRRVYEQYF.

This chain joins TRBV7-2 and TRBJ1-2; no firm D call. Germline-derived CDR1 and CDR2 are SGHTA and FQGNSA. There are 14 residues in the CDR3. The ends were cut back, 4 bases at V and 5 bases at J, with 14 bases in the middle. The CDR3 loop is CASSSRQAGYGYTF. The CDR3 DNA follows: TGTGCCAGCAGCTCCCGACAAGCGGGTTATGGCTACACCTTC.

J is TRBJ1-5 and V is TRBV6-5; D is ambiguous. The V end was cut by 6 bases, the J end by 0 bases, with 9 bases between. From germline, CDR1 is MNHEY and CDR2 SVGAGI. The CDR3 loop spans 14 amino acids. CDR3 amino acids: CASRGGFSNQPQHF. As DNA, the CDR3 is TGTGCCAGCAGGGGAGGGTTTAGCAATCAGCCCCAGCATTTT.

The chain recombines TRBV7-6 with TRBJ2-5; 9 bases align to TRBD1. The end of the DNA is better explained by TRBJ2-7, so the J call may be wrong. The CDR3 has 13 residues. Germline lookup yields CDR1 SGHVS and CDR2 FNYEAQ. The CDR3: CASSSTGGYEQYF. The CDR3 nucleotides are TGTGCCAGCAGCTCGACAGGGGGTTACGAGCAGTACTTC.

The rearrangement joins TRBV6-1 to TRBJ1-4; D is unresolved. CDR3 length: 14 amino acids. CDR1 and CDR2 (germline): MNHNS, SASEGT. V lost 2 bases to trimming and J lost 7 bases, with 11 bases between them. CDR3 amino acids: CASSEFRMSEKLFF. CDR3 DNA sequence: TGTGCCAGCAGTGAATTCAGGATGAGTGAAAAACTGTTTTTT.

The chain recombines TRBV5-1 with TRBJ2-5; 9 nucleotides line up with TRBD2. This CDR3 spans 14 amino acids. The germline V gene has CDR1 SGHRS and CDR2 YFSETQ. With 4 bases clipped from V and 1 base from J, the junction kept 2 bases outside the gene matches. The CDR3 loop reads CASSQTSGQETQYF. DNA of the CDR3: TGCGCCAGCAGCCAGACTAGCGGCCAAGAGACCCAGTACTTC.

This sequence joins TRBV18 and TRBJ1-3; no clear D gene. Germline lookup yields CDR1 KGHSH and CDR2 LQKENI. The CDR3 extends over 13 amino acids. Trimming stripped 3 bases from V and 4 bases from J, with 7 bases between. The CDR3 is CASSPGQGNTIYF. In nucleotides, the CDR3 is TGTGCCAGCTCACCGGGCCAGGGAAACACCATATATTTT.

This sequence joins TRBV4-1 and TRBJ2-3, with D unclear. The CDR3 runs 13 residues. Germline CDR1 and CDR2: MGHRA and YSYEKL. Between the trimmed V and J ends, which lost 3 bases and 8 bases, there was a span of 12 bases. CDR3 protein: CASSQRPLGTQYF. CDR3 nucleotides: TGCGCCAGCAGCCAGCGGCCTCTGGGTACGCAGTATTTT.

This chain uses TRBV4-1 with TRBJ2-1, with 10 bases aligning to TRBD2. The ends lost 6 bases at V and 7 bases at J; junction bases unmatched: 6. The CDR3 contains 14 residues. Germline V gives CDR1 MGHRA, CDR2 YSYEKL. CDR3 amino acids: CASRRAGGRNEQFF. In DNA, the CDR3 is TGCGCCAGCAGGAGAGCGGGGGGGCGGAATGAGCAGTTCTTC.

The chain has TRBV5-6 and TRBJ2-2; 7 bases agree with TRBD2. The V gene end was trimmed by 4 bases and the J gene end by 5 bases; junction bases not matched to a gene: 5. Per germline, CDR1 SGHDT and CDR2 YYEEEE. The CDR3 consists of 14 residues. The CDR3: CASSRREGTGELFF. CDR3 in DNA: TGTGCCAGCAGCCGGAGGGAGGGGACCGGGGAGCTGTTTTTT.